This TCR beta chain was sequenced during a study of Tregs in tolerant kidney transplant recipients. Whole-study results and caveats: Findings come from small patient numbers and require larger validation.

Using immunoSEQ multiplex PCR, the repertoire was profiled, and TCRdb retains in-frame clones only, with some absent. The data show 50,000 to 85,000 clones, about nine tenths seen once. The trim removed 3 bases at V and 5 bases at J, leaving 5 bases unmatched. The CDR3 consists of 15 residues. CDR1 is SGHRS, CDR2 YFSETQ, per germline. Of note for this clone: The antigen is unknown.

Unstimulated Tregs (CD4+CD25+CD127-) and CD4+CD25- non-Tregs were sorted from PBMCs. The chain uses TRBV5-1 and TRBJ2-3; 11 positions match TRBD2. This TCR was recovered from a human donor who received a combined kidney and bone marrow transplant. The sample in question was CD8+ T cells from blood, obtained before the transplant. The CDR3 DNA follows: TGCGCCAGCAGCTCATTAGCGGGGGGGAAAGATACGCAGTATTTT. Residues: CASSSLAGGKDTQYF.